This T cell receptor beta chain came from a study of T cells in Graves' hyperthyroidism and ophthalmopathy. Germline CDR1 MDHEN, CDR2 SYDVKM. The trim removed 6 bases at V and 2 bases at J, leaving 5 bases unmatched. The CDR3 extends over 14 amino acids. This clonotype was picked up many times. Its antigen is not identified. TCR beta CDR3 sequences were amplified from RNA transcripts. In the first-round RT-PCR of the TCR CDR3, the HTBI primer set was used. TCRdb re-analysed the multiplex PCR reads in MiXCR, keeping a single row per CDR3 protein. The sample includes about 610,000 distinct CDR3 sequences, about 14% of them seen just once. The study's findings and limits: In blood, most of the thyroid clonotypes expanded above 0.001 were also present.

Criteria for exclusion of patients were uncontrolled infection, other autoimmune disease, pregnancy or lactation. V gene TRBV28 combines with J gene TRBJ1-2, with TRBD1 matching 8 bases. The sequencing input was blood. This TCR was recovered from a woman in her 40s with Graves' ophthalmopathy. CDR3 DNA sequence: TGTGCCAGCAGCGGACAGGGAGGCAACTATGGCTACACCTTC. Its protein product is CASSGQGGNYGYTF.